Following are 17 T cell receptor beta chains from one sample sequenced in a study of a mutant IDH1 vaccine in newly diagnosed glioma. This sample's time point: week 23, last vaccination. The content of each vaccine dose was 300 ug of mutant IDH1 20-mer peptide, and topical imiquimod accompanied it. These receptors have no known antigen. Produced via immunoSEQ multiplex PCR; TCRdb's table is partial and in-frame only. The sample records 40,000 or so clones, about three quarters being singletons. The sequencing used PBMCs, collected from a glioma patient whose treatment included an IDH1 peptide vaccine. These receptors came from a man aged 45-65 years with glioma.

This clone has more than one count but fewer than ten. This CDR3 is also generated by other DNA sequences in the sample. The rearrangement joins TRBV6-5 to TRBJ1-1; D gene ambiguous. CDR3 length equals 11 residues. In germline, CDR1 is MNHEY, CDR2 SVGAGI. V was trimmed by 6 bases and J by 2 bases, leaving 4 bases between them. For the CDR3, the DNA is TGTGCCAGCAGAATCAACACTGAAGCTTTCTTT. Amino acid sequence: CASRINTEAFF.

This chain uses TRBV6-5 with TRBJ2-7; D is uncertain. CDR1 and CDR2 (germline): MNHEY, SVGAGI. This CDR3 spans 14 amino acids. V gave up 2 bases and J gave up 4 bases, with 12 bases separating them. Here the CDR3 reads CASSYRPALYEQYF. CDR3 DNA sequence: TGTGCCAGCAGTTACAGGCCGGCGCTATACGAGCAGTACTTC.

J is TRBJ2-2 and V is TRBV18; the D is unclear. The germline V gene has CDR1 KGHSH and CDR2 LQKENI. The CDR3 sequence is 14 residues long. The V end was cut by 1 base, the J end by 2 bases, with 5 bases between. The CDR3 sequence is CASSPQANTGELFF. The CDR3 DNA follows: TGTGCCAGCTCACCACAAGCCAACACCGGGGAGCTGTTTTTT.

This chain connects TRBV4-3 to TRBJ1-1; a possible D gene is TRBD1 (6 bases). V shed 3 bases and J shed 4 bases, with 15 bases lying between them. Germline V gene data show CDR1 as LGHNA and CDR2 as YSLEER. The CDR3 is 15 amino acids. CDR3 sequence reads: CASSHTNRVGTEAFF. The CDR3 region has the DNA TGCGCCAGCAGCCACACCAACAGGGTTGGCACTGAAGCTTTCTTT.

This clone was detected once. The genes are TRBV5-8 and TRBJ2-1; D perhaps matches TRBD1 (5 bases). This CDR3 contains 11 residues. In germline, CDR1 is SGHTS, CDR2 YDEGEE. V dropped 2 bases and J dropped 11 bases, with 8 bases sitting between them. Here the CDR3 DNA reads TGTGCCAGCAGCTTATTGGGGCAGCAGTTCTTC. Residues: CASSLLGQQFF.

The chain combines TRBV7-6 with TRBJ2-7, with D unresolved. V was shortened by 4 bases and J by 0 bases, with 22 bases between the two germline ends. CDR3 length equals 18 residues. Germline V gives CDR1 SGHVS, CDR2 FNYEAQ. The CDR3 DNA sequence: TGTGCCAGCAGCTCTAGGCCCTTAGGGCCCCTCAGCTCCTACGAGCAGTACTTC. Translation: CASSSRPLGPLSSYEQYF.

The chain combines TRBV7-9 with TRBJ2-1; D unresolved. V dropped 6 bases and J dropped 5 bases, with 11 bases sitting between them. This CDR3 is 13 amino acids long. Germline CDR1 reads SEHNR; CDR2 reads FQNEAQ (reference sequence). In nucleotides, the CDR3 is TGTGCCAGCAGTTTCTCAGGAGACAATGAGCAGTTCTTC. This translates into CASSFSGDNEQFF.

The chain links TRBV5-1 to TRBJ1-3; D unclear. The CDR3 extends over 12 amino acids. CDR1 and CDR2 (germline): SGHRS, YFSETQ. Trimming stripped 5 bases from V and 1 base from J, with 4 bases between. CDR3 bases: TGCGCCAGCAGTCCTTCTGGAAACACCATATATTTT. This codes for CASSPSGNTIYF.

The chain is built from TRBV5-8 and TRBJ2-7, with D unresolved. Looked up from germline, CDR1 is SGHTS and CDR2 is YDEGEE. This CDR3 is built from 13 residues. V was shortened by 0 bases and J by 4 bases, with 8 bases between the two germline ends. The CDR3 DNA sequence: TGTGCCAGCAGCTTGGGCGGCCAGTACGAGCAGTACTTC. This sequence encodes CASSLGGQYEQYF.

The CDR3 bases are TGTGCCATCAGTGATCAGTCGGGGTTAACTGAAGCTTTCTTT. Its protein is CAISDQSGLTEAFF. This chain joins TRBV10-3 and TRBJ1-1, with D unresolved. The CDR3 contains 14 residues. Looked up from germline, CDR1 is ENHRY and CDR2 is SYGVKD. Trimming stripped 3 bases from V and 5 bases from J, with 13 bases between.

This clone is a singleton in its sample. The rearrangement uses TRBV19 and TRBJ2-2; a weak D match, TRBD1 (6 bases). CDR1 and CDR2 from the germline V gene are LNHDA and SQIVND (reference sequence). The germline V and J ends were trimmed by 4 bases and 4 bases, with 10 bases remaining between them. This CDR3 has 14 residues. The CDR3 DNA follows: TGTGCCAGTAGTAAACAGGGCTCCACCGGGGAGCTGTTTTTT. Residues: CASSKQGSTGELFF.

This clone is a singleton in its sample. The chain links TRBV7-9 to TRBJ2-6; D is perhaps TRBD1 (6 bases). This CDR3 is 15 amino acids long. From germline, CDR1 is SEHNR and CDR2 FQNEAQ (reference sequence). The germline V and J ends were trimmed by 6 bases and 0 bases, with 9 bases remaining between them. The CDR3 sequence: CASRTGSSGANVLTF. As DNA, the CDR3 is TGTGCCAGCAGAACAGGGTCCTCTGGGGCCAACGTCCTGACTTTC. Drawing the rest from reference TRBV7-9 and TRBJ2-6, the complete variable domain is DTGVSQNPRHKITKRGQNVTFRCDPISEHNRLYWYRQTLGQGPEFLTYFQNEAQLEKSRLLSDRFSAERPKGSFSTLEIQRTEQGDSAMYLCASRTGSSGANVLTFGAGSRLTVL.

J is TRBJ1-4 and V is TRBV20-1; the D is unclear. The CDR3 covers 10 residues. Germline V gene data show CDR1 as DFQATT and CDR2 as SNEGSKA (reference sequence). V lost 7 bases to trimming and J lost 5 bases, with 5 bases between them. CDR3 in amino acids: CSVKNEKLFF. The CDR3 DNA reads TGCAGTGTAAAAAATGAAAAACTGTTTTTT.

The chain uses TRBV9 and TRBJ1-1, with TRBD1 as a possible D gene (6 bases). Trimming cost V 4 bases and J 1 base, with 11 bases left between them. Germline V CDR1 and CDR2: SGDLS, YYNGEE. CDR3 length equals 14 residues. CDR3 sequence: CASSPGGANTEAFF. The CDR3 region has the DNA TGTGCCAGCAGCCCGGGGGGGGCGAACACTGAAGCTTTCTTT.

This chain uses TRBV6-5 with TRBJ1-5; no firm D call. Germline V gene lookup returns CDR1 MNHEY and CDR2 SVGAGI. Deletions cut 8 bases from V and 6 bases from J, with 14 bases between. The CDR3 has 13 residues. The CDR3 loop is CASREEGSQPQHF. The CDR3 DNA reads as TGTGCCAGCCGAGAGGAGGGCAGTCAGCCCCAGCATTTT.

V gene TRBV6-1 combines with J gene TRBJ1-1; D gene unclear. The germline gives CDR1 MNHNS, CDR2 SASEGT. CDR3 length: 15 residues. Between the trimmed V and J ends, which lost 0 bases and 1 base, there was a span of 9 bases. The CDR3 nucleotides read TGTGCCAGCAGTGAAGCACGGCCGTCGAACACTGAAGCTTTCTTT. Protein: CASSEARPSNTEAFF.

The rearrangement joins TRBV5-4 to TRBJ1-5, with D maybe TRBD1 (6 bases). The length of the CDR3 is 12 residues. Trimming left V 4 bases short and J 6 bases short, with 8 bases between. Germline V CDR1 and CDR2: SGHNT, YYREEE (reference sequence). CDR3 DNA: TGTGCCAGCAGCCTGGACAGTCAGCCCCAGCATTTT. Protein sequence: CASSLDSQPQHF. The whole variable domain, remainder taken from reference TRBV5-4 and TRBJ1-5, is ETGVTQSPTHLIKTRGQQVTLRCSSQSGHNTVSWYQQALGQGPQFIFQYYREEENGRGNFPPRFSGLQFPNYSSELNVNALELDDSALYLCASSLDSQPQHFGDGTRLSIL.